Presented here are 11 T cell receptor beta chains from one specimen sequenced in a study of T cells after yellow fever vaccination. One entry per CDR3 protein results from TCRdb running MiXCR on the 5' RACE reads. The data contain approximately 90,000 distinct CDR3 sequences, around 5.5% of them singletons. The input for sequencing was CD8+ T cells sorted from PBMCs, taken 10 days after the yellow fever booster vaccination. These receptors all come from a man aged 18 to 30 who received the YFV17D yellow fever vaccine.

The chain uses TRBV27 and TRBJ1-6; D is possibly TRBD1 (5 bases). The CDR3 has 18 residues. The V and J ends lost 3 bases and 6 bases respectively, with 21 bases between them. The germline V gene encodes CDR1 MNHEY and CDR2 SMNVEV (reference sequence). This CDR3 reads CASSFMLRDHSFNSPLHF. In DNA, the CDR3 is TGTGCCAGCAGTTTTATGCTTCGGGACCACAGCTTTAATTCACCCCTCCACTTT.

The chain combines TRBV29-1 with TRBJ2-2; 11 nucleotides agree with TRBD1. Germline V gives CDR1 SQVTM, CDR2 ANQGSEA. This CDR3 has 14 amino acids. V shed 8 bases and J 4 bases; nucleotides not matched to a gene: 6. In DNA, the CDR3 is TGCAGCATATCGGACAGGGGGCTCACCGGGGAGCTGTTTTTT. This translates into CSISDRGLTGELFF.

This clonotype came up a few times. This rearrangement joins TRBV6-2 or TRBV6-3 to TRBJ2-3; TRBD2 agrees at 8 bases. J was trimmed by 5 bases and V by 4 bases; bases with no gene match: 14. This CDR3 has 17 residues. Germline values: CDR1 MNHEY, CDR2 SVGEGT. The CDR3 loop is CASSSSGGGARLDTQYF. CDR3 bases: TGTGCCAGCAGTTCCTCGGGGGGGGGAGCCCGCCTAGATACGCAGTATTTT.

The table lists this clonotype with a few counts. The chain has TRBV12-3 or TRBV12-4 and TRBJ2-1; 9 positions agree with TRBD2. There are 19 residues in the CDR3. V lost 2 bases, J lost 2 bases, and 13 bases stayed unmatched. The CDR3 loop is CASSLHGSSSGATYNEQFF. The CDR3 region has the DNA TGTGCCAGCAGTTTACACGGTTCGTCTAGCGGGGCGACCTACAATGAGCAGTTCTTC.

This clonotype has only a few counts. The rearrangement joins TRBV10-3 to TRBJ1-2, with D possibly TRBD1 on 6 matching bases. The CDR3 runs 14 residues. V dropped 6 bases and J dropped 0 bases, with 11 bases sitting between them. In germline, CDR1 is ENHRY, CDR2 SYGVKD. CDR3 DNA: TGTGCCATCAGCCTCGGACAGACTAACTATGGCTACACCTTC. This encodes CAISLGQTNYGYTF.

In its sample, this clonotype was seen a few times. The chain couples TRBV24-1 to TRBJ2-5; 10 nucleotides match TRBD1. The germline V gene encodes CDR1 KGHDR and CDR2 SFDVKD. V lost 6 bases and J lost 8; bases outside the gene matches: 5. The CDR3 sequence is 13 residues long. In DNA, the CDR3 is TGTGCCACCAGTCCGGACAGGGGGGGAACCCAGTACTTC. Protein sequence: CATSPDRGGTQYF.

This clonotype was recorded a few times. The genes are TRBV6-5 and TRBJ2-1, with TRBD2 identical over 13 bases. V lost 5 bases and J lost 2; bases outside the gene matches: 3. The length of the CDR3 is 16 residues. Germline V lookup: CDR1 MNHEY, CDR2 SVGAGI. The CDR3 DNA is TGTGCCAGCAGTCCTGGACTAGCGGGGGCCTACAATGAGCAGTTCTTC. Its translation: CASSPGLAGAYNEQFF.

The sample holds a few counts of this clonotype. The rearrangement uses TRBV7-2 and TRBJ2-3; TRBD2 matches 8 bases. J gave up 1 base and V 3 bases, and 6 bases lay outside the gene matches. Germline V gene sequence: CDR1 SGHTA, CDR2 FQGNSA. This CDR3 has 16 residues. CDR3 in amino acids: CASSLWGTRGTDTQYF. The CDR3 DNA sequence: TGTGCCAGCAGCTTGTGGGGGACTAGGGGCACAGATACGCAGTATTTT. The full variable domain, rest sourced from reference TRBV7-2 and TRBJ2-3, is GAGVSQSPSNKVTEKGKDVELRCDPISGHTALYWYRQSLGQGLEFLIYFQGNSAPDKSGLPSDRFSAERTGGSVSTLTIQRTQQEDSAVYLCASSLWGTRGTDTQYFGPGTRLTVL.

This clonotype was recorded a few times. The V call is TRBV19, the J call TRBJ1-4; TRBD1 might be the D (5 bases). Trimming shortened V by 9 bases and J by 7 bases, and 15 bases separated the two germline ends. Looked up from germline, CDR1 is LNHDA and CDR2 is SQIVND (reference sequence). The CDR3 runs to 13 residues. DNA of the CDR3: TGTGCCAGCTCGACATCGGGGGTTGAAAAACTGTTTTTT. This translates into CASSTSGVEKLFF.

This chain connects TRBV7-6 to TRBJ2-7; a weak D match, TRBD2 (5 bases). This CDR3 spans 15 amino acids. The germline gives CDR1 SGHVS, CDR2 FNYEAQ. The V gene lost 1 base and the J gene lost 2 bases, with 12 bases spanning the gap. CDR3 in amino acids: CASSLEGVGTYEQYF. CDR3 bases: TGTGCCAGCAGCTTAGAGGGAGTGGGGACCTACGAGCAGTACTTC.

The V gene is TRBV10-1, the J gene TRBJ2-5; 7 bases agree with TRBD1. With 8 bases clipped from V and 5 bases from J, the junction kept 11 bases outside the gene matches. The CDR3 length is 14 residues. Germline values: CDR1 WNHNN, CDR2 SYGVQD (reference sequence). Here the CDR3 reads CASSRRGPGETQYF. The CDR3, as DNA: TGCGCCAGCTCCCGAAGGGGGCCAGGGGAGACCCAGTACTTC.